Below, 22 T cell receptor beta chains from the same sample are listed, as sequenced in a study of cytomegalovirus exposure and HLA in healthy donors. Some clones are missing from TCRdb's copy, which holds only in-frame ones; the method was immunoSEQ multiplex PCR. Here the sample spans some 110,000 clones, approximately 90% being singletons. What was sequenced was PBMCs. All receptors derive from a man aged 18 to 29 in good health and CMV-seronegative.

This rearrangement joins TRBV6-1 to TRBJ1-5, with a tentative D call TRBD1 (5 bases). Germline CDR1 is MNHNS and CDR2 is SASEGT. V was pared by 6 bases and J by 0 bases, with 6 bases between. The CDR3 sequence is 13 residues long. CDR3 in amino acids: CASSRDSNQPQHF. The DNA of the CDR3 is TGTGCCAGCAGCAGGGATAGCAATCAGCCCCAGCATTTT.

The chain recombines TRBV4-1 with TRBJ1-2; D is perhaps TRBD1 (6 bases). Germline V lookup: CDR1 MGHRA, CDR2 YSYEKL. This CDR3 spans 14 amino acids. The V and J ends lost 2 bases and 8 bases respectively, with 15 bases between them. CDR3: CASSQRTESLGYTF. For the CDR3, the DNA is TGCGCCAGCAGCCAACGGACAGAATCGCTGGGCTACACCTTC.

The CDR3 DNA reads as TGCGCCAGCAGCTGGCGCGCAGGGGGGAACTACGAGCAGTACTTC. Translated, it gives CASSWRAGGNYEQYF. The chain employs TRBV5-1 and TRBJ2-7; tentatively, D is TRBD1 (7 bases). Looked up from germline, CDR1 is SGHRS and CDR2 is YFSETQ. CDR3 length equals 15 residues. Trimming took 3 bases from V and 3 from J, leaving 16 bases between them.

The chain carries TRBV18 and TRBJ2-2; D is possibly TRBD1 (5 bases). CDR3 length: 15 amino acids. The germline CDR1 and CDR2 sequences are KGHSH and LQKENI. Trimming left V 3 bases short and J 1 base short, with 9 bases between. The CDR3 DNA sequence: TGTGCCAGCTCACCCGAAACAGGGAACACCGGGGAGCTGTTTTTT. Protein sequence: CASSPETGNTGELFF.

This chain's CDR3 is CASILAGGGDTQYF. The CDR3 nucleotides read TGTGCCAGCATCCTAGCGGGAGGTGGAGATACGCAGTATTTT. The rearrangement joins TRBV6-1 to TRBJ2-3; the match to TRBD2 covers 11 bases. Germline CDR1 MNHNS, CDR2 SASEGT. Unmatched junction bases numbered 5, after V lost 7 bases and J lost 5 bases. This CDR3 region has 14 residues.

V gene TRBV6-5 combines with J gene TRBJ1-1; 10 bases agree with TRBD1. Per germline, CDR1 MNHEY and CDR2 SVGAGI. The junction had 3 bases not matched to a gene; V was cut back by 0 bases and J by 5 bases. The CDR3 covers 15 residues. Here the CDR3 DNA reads TGTGCCAGCAGTTACTCCGGGACAGGGGAGACTGAAGCTTTCTTT. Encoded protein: CASSYSGTGETEAFF.

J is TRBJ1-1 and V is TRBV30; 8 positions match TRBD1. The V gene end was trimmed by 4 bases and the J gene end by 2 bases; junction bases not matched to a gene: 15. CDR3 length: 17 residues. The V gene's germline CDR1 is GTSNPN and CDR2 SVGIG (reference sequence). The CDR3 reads CAWNLWTGKFGNTEAFF. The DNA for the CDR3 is TGTGCCTGGAACCTATGGACAGGGAAATTCGGAAACACTGAAGCTTTCTTT.

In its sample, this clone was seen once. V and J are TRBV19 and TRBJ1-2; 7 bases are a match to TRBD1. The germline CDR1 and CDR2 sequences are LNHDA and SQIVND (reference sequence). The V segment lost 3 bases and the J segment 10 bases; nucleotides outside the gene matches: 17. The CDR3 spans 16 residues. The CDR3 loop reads CASSMVRGLLSTFYTF. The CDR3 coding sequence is TGTGCCAGTAGTATGGTTAGGGGGCTTTTATCGACCTTCTACACCTTC.

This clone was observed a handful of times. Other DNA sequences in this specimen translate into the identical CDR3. Here the CDR3 DNA reads TGTGCCAGCAGCCGGTACACAGGGGTTGAGCCCCAGCATTTT. Amino acid sequence: CASSRYTGVEPQHF. This chain uses TRBV6-5 with TRBJ1-5, with 7 bases lining up with TRBD1. CDR3 length: 14 residues. Germline CDR1 is MNHEY and CDR2 is SVGAGI. The V segment lost 6 bases and the J segment 8 bases; nucleotides outside the gene matches: 10.

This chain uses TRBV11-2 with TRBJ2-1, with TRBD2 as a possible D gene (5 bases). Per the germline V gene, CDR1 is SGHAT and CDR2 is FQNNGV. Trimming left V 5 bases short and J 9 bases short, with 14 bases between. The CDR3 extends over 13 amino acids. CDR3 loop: CASSAITSTEQFF. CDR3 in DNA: TGTGCCAGCAGCGCGATAACTAGTACTGAGCAGTTCTTC.

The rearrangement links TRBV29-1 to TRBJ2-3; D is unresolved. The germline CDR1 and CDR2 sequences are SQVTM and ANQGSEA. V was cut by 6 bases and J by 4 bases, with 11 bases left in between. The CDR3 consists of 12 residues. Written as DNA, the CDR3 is TGCAGCGTCCAACCAGTGGCAGATACGCAGTATTTT. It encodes CSVQPVADTQYF.

The CDR3 reads CASSPLRRRSYNEQFF. In nucleotides, the CDR3 is TGTGCCAGCTCACCGTTGCGTAGAAGATCCTACAATGAGCAGTTCTTC. The chain employs TRBV18 and TRBJ2-1; D not certain. Germline assignment: CDR1 KGHSH and CDR2 LQKENI. This CDR3 is built from 16 residues. V gave up 3 bases and J gave up 1 base, with 13 bases separating them.

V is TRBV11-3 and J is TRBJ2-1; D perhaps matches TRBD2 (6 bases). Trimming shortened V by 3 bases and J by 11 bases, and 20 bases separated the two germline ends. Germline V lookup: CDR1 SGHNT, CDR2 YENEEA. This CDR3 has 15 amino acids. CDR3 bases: TGTGCCAGCAGCTTTCTCGGGAGTCCGTACACCAAGCAGTTCTTC. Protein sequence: CASSFLGSPYTKQFF. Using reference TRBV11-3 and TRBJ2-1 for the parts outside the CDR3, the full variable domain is EAGVVQSPRYKIIEKKQPVAFWCNPISGHNTLYWYLQNLGQGPELLIRYENEEAVDDSQLPKDRFSAERLKGVDSTLKIQPAELGDSAVYLCASSFLGSPYTKQFFGPGTRLTVL.

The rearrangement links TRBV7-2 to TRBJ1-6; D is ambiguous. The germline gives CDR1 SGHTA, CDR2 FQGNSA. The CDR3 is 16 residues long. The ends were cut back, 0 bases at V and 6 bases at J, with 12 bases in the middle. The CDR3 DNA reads TGTGCCAGCAGCTTAGCGGGCAGTTTTGTTAATTCACCCCTCCACTTT. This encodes CASSLAGSFVNSPLHF. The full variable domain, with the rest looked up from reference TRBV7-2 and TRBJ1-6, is GAGVSQSPSNKVTEKGKDVELRCDPISGHTALYWYRQSLGQGLEFLIYFQGNSAPDKSGLPSDRFSAERTGGSVSTLTIQRTQQEDSAVYLCASSLAGSFVNSPLHFGNGTRLTVT.

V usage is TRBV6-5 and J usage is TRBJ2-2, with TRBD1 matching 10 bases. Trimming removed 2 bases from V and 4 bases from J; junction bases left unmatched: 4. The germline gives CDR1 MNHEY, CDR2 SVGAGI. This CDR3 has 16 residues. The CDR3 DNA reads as TGTGCCAGCAGTTACGGGGGACAGGGGAGCACCGGGGAGCTGTTTTTT. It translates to CASSYGGQGSTGELFF.

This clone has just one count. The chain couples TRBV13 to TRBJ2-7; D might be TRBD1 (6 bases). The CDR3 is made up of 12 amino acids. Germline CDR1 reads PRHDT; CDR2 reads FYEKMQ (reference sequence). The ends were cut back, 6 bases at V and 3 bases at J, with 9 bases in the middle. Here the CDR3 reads CASRGADYEQYF. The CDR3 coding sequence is TGTGCCAGCAGGGGGGCAGACTACGAGCAGTACTTC.

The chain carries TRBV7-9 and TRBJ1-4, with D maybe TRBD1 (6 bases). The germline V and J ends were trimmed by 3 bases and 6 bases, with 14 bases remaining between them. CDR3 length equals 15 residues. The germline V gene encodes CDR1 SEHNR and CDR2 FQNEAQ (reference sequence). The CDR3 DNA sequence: TGTGCCAGCAGCTTGGGGGCAGAGGAGTATGAAAAACTGTTTTTT. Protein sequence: CASSLGAEEYEKLFF.

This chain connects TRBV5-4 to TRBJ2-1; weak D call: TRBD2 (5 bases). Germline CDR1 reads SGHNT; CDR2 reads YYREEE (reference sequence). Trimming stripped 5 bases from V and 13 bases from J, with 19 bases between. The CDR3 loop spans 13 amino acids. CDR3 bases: TGTGCCAGCAGGGGAGATCCCACTTCCCCCCAGTTCTTC. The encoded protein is CASRGDPTSPQFF.

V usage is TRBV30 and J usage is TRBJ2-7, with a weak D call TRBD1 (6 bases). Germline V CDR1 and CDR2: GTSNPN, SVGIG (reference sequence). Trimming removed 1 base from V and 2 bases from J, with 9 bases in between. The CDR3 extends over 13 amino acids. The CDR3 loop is CAWSDRVPYEQYF. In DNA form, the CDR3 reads TGTGCCTGGAGTGACAGGGTCCCCTACGAGCAGTACTTC.

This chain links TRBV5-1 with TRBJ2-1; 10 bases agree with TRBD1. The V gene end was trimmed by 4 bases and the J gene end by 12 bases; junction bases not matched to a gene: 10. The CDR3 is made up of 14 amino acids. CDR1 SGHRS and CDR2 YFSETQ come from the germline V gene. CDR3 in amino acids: CASSRRDRGRGQFF. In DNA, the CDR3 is TGCGCCAGCAGCCGCAGGGACAGGGGACGTGGGCAGTTCTTC.

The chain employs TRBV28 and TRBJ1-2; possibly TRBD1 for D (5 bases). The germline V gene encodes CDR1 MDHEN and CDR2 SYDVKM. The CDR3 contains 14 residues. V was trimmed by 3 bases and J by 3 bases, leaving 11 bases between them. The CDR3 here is CASSLWGRYYGYTF. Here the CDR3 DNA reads TGTGCCAGCAGTTTGTGGGGCCGGTACTATGGCTACACCTTC.

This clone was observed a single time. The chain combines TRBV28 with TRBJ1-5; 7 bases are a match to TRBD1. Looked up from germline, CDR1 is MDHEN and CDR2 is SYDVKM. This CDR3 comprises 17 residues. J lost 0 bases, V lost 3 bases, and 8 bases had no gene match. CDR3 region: CASSLRTGALSNQPQHF. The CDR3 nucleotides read TGTGCCAGCAGTTTGCGAACAGGGGCCCTTAGCAATCAGCCCCAGCATTTT.